A single sample is the source of the 21 T cell receptor beta chains below, sequenced in a study of radiation and T cells in renal cell carcinoma. This table comes from immunoSEQ multiplex PCR, and its TCRdb copy is limited to in-frame clones, with some not included. The sample lists about 24,000 clones, about 62% occurring once. The treatment is: treatment-naive control, cytoreductive nephrectomy. This specimen was tumor tissue, taken from a patient whose treatment was nephrectomy without radiotherapy. The receptors derive from a man aged 35-49 years with renal cell carcinoma.

V and J are TRBV19 and TRBJ1-6, with TRBD1 matching over 12 bases. There are 14 residues in the CDR3. Germline CDR1 reads LNHDA; CDR2 reads SQIVND (reference sequence). V lost 9 bases to trimming and J lost 9 bases; unmatched junction nucleotides: 6. CDR3 region: CASRDRGLSSPLHF. The CDR3 nucleotides are TGTGCCAGCAGGGACAGGGGGCTCTCTTCACCCCTCCACTTT.

This clone was detected a few times. This chain connects TRBV28 to TRBJ1-4, with D possibly TRBD1 on 6 matching bases. V was cut by 6 bases and J by 7 bases, with 15 bases left in between. The CDR3 is made up of 14 amino acids. In germline, CDR1 is MDHEN, CDR2 SYDVKM. The CDR3 DNA reads TGTGCCAGCAGCTCAGGGGTGGGGAGTGAAAAACTGTTTTTT. Its translation: CASSSGVGSEKLFF. Together with reference TRBV28 and TRBJ1-4, the CDR3 gives the full variable domain: DVKVTQSSRYLVKRTGEKVFLECVQDMDHENMFWYRQDPGLGLRLIYFSYDVKMKEKGDIPEGYSVSREKKERFSLILESASTNQTSMYLCASSSGVGSEKLFFGSGTQLSVL.

The V and J genes are TRBV4-3 and TRBJ1-2; 9 nucleotides align to TRBD1. Germline V gene sequence: CDR1 LGHNA, CDR2 YSLEER. With 3 bases clipped from V and 2 bases from J, the junction kept 4 bases outside the gene matches. There are 15 residues in the CDR3. Here the CDR3 DNA reads TGCGCCAGCAGCCAGGGACAGGGACTCAACTATGGCTACACCTTC. Amino acids: CASSQGQGLNYGYTF.

The rearrangement uses TRBV7-9 and TRBJ2-1; D assignment may be TRBD1 or TRBD2 (5 bases each). V was pared by 1 base and J by 4 bases, with 20 bases between. Germline CDR1 and CDR2: SEHNR and FQNEAQ (reference sequence). This CDR3 spans 18 amino acids. The CDR3 nucleotides are TGTGCCAGCAGCTTAGTTCCGGGCGAGGGGAAGGGTTACAATGAGCAGTTCTTC. It codes for CASSLVPGEGKGYNEQFF.

This clone was counted only a few times. The rearrangement links TRBV10-2 to TRBJ2-1; tentatively, D is TRBD1 (6 bases). This CDR3 is built from 15 residues. V was shortened by 1 base and J by 1 base, with 8 bases between the two germline ends. Per germline, CDR1 WSHSY and CDR2 SAAADI. Here the CDR3 DNA reads TGCGCCAGCAGTGAGTTCCAGGGGTCCTACAATGAGCAGTTCTTC. Its protein product is CASSEFQGSYNEQFF.

This chain joins TRBV4-2 and TRBJ2-5, with 11 bases fitting TRBD2. This CDR3 is built from 15 residues. Germline lookup yields CDR1 LGHNA and CDR2 YNFKEQ. With 7 bases clipped from V and 8 bases from J, the junction kept 12 bases outside the gene matches. The CDR3: CASIQELSGRATQYF. CDR3 DNA: TGTGCCAGCATCCAGGAACTTAGCGGGAGGGCAACCCAGTACTTC.

On this clone itself: In the same sample, other DNA sequences code for this CDR3. V and J are TRBV5-1 and TRBJ2-7; D remains unclear. CDR3 length: 11 residues. Germline CDR1 and CDR2: SGHRS and YFSETQ. Trimming cost V 3 bases and J 1 base, with 2 bases left between them. The CDR3: CASSSSYEQYF. CDR3 in DNA: TGCGCCAGCAGCTCTTCCTACGAGCAGTACTTC.

The rearrangement joins TRBV10-3 to TRBJ2-3; TRBD2 is a possible D gene (5 bases). Germline CDR1 ENHRY, CDR2 SYGVKD. The V and J ends lost 7 bases and 4 bases respectively, with 12 bases between them. The CDR3 consists of 13 residues. In DNA form, the CDR3 reads TGTGCCATCAACCCAGCGGCATCAGATACGCAGTATTTT. It codes for CAINPAASDTQYF.

This clone appeared once. The chain carries TRBV5-1 and TRBJ2-7; 7 bases agree with TRBD1. The germline gives CDR1 SGHRS, CDR2 YFSETQ. CDR3 size: 15 residues. J gave up 7 bases and V 2 bases, and 12 bases lay outside the gene matches. Here the CDR3 reads CASSFIEGASGEQYF. In nucleotides, the CDR3 is TGCGCCAGCAGCTTCATAGAGGGGGCCTCGGGTGAGCAGTACTTC.

The chain links TRBV5-6 to TRBJ2-1; no clear D gene. This CDR3 spans 14 amino acids. Trimming took off 3 bases at V and 10 bases at J, with 17 bases between the two ends. The germline V gene encodes CDR1 SGHDT and CDR2 YYEEEE. The CDR3 reads CASSWKLTKGEQFF. The DNA of the CDR3 is TGTGCCAGCAGCTGGAAACTAACTAAAGGCGAGCAGTTCTTC.

This clone was observed a single time. The chain carries TRBV2 and TRBJ1-5; D possibly corresponds to TRBD1 (6 bases). The CDR3 sequence is 15 residues long. Trimming shortened V by 2 bases and J by 10 bases, and 18 bases separated the two germline ends. Germline V gene sequence: CDR1 SNHLY, CDR2 FYNNEI. CDR3 bases: TGTGCCAGCAGTGAAACCAGTTCCACAGGGTCTCCCCAGCATTTT. The encoded protein is CASSETSSTGSPQHF.

The gene calls are TRBV5-1 and TRBJ2-2; D may be TRBD2 (5 bases). Germline CDR1 reads SGHRS; CDR2 reads YFSETQ. This CDR3 has 14 amino acids. The germline V and J ends were trimmed by 5 bases and 6 bases, with 14 bases remaining between them. The CDR3 sequence is CASRNPGSAGELFF. CDR3 sequence (DNA): TGCGCCAGCAGGAACCCGGGAAGCGCCGGGGAGCTGTTTTTT.

The rearrangement joins TRBV7-9 to TRBJ1-6; D remains ambiguous. Trimming took 3 bases from V and 0 from J, leaving 3 bases between them. CDR3 length equals 14 residues. Per the germline V gene, CDR1 is SEHNR and CDR2 is FQNEAQ (reference sequence). In DNA form, the CDR3 reads TGTGCCAGCAGCTTGGACTCCTATAATTCACCCCTCCACTTT. Translated: CASSLDSYNSPLHF.

The chain carries TRBV5-4 and TRBJ1-2; perhaps TRBD1 as D (5 bases). Germline values: CDR1 SGHNT, CDR2 YYREEE (reference sequence). The CDR3 length is 15 residues. V was cut by 3 bases and J by 1 base, with 13 bases left in between. The CDR3 nucleotides read TGTGCCAGCAGCTCCCCGGGGCGAGATAACTATGGCTACACCTTC. This encodes CASSSPGRDNYGYTF.

This clone was recorded once. This sequence joins TRBV6-4 and TRBJ2-1; D perhaps matches TRBD2 (6 bases). This CDR3 spans 14 amino acids. Germline V gives CDR1 MRHNA, CDR2 SNTAGT. V lost 2 bases and J lost 2, with 7 bases in between. The CDR3 DNA sequence: TGTGCCAGCAGTGACGGGGGGACCTACAATGAGCAGTTCTTC. It translates to CASSDGGTYNEQFF.

In its sample, this clone was seen a few times. This chain connects TRBV4-1 to TRBJ1-2; D is uncertain. The germline V and J ends were trimmed by 0 bases and 6 bases, with 14 bases remaining between them. The CDR3 is 15 amino acids. The germline V gene has CDR1 MGHRA and CDR2 YSYEKL. CDR3 nucleotides: TGCGCCAGCAGCCAAGATTCCGCGGGAGGGAATGGCTACACCTTC. It is translated as CASSQDSAGGNGYTF.

The gene calls are TRBV2 and TRBJ1-2; 8 bases agree with TRBD1. J was trimmed by 8 bases and V by 11 bases; bases with no gene match: 13. The CDR3 spans 13 residues. Per the germline V gene, CDR1 is SNHLY and CDR2 is FYNNEI. The CDR3: CADSGTGRNGYTF. CDR3 DNA: TGTGCCGACTCCGGGACAGGACGAAACGGCTACACCTTC.

This clone occurred once. The CDR3 loop is CASSGGGVADTQYF. The CDR3 nucleotides read TGTGCCAGTAGTGGAGGGGGCGTGGCAGATACGCAGTATTTT. The chain carries TRBV19 and TRBJ2-3, with D maybe TRBD1 (7 bases). Germline V gene lookup returns CDR1 LNHDA and CDR2 SQIVND (reference sequence). Trimming left V 5 bases short and J 4 bases short, with 13 bases between. This CDR3 is built from 14 residues.

In this sample, this clone turned up once. The gene calls are TRBV18 and TRBJ2-2; TRBD1 matches at 8 bases. Trimming at V came to 3 bases and at J to 3 bases, leaving 6 bases not matched to a gene. This CDR3 spans 16 amino acids. Germline CDR1 and CDR2: KGHSH and LQKENI. This CDR3 reads CASSPTTGADTGELFF. The CDR3 DNA is TGTGCCAGCTCACCTACGACAGGGGCAGACACCGGGGAGCTGTTTTTT.

CDR3 nucleotides: TGTGCCAGCAGCCTTGCCCGACAGGGAAACACCATATATTTT. It is translated as CASSLARQGNTIYF. The genes are TRBV6-5 and TRBJ1-3; weak D call: TRBD1 (5 bases). The CDR3 is 14 amino acids. CDR1 and CDR2 (germline): MNHEY, SVGAGI. The V and J ends lost 6 bases and 4 bases respectively, with 13 bases between them.

The chain carries TRBV11-3 and TRBJ2-7, with D maybe TRBD1 (6 bases). CDR3 length equals 13 residues. Trimming took 2 bases from V and 5 from J, leaving 10 bases between them. The germline V gene encodes CDR1 SGHNT and CDR2 YENEEA. As DNA, the CDR3 is TGTGCCAGCAGCTTAAGGCCAGGGGACGAGCAGTACTTC. It yields the protein CASSLRPGDEQYF. The whole variable domain, filled in from reference TRBV11-3 and TRBJ2-7, reads EAGVVQSPRYKIIEKKQPVAFWCNPISGHNTLYWYLQNLGQGPELLIRYENEEAVDDSQLPKDRFSAERLKGVDSTLKIQPAELGDSAVYLCASSLRPGDEQYFGPGTRLTVT.